A selection of T cell receptor beta chains follows, all from one sample in a study of cytomegalovirus exposure and HLA in healthy donors. Sequencing used immunoSEQ multiplex PCR; TCRdb keeps in-frame clones, though not all of them. The sample consists of about 280,000 clones, 88% of them appearing once. Input material: PBMCs. The receptors were gathered from a young woman in good health and CMV-seronegative. The CDR3 runs from the conserved cysteine through the conserved F or W. The D gene is left open where the match is weak. Size is omitted from some rows. Given values are once, few, many or a class for expanded clones.

j_gene	abundance	v_gene	d_gene	CDR3aa	CDR3nt
TRBJ2-3	.	TRBV7-7	TRBD2	CASSPQAPSIGRVTDTQYF	TGTGCCAGCAGCCCCCAGGCCCCAAGCATCGGGAGGGTCACAGATACGCAGTATTTT
TRBJ2-2	.	TRBV5-1	TRBD2	CASSAKSGRAEELFF	TGCGCCAGCAGCGCCAAAAGCGGGAGGGCAGAGGAGCTGTTTTTT
TRBJ2-7	.	TRBV5-1	TRBD1	CASSRPGQDSYEQYF	TGCGCCAGCAGCCGACCGGGACAGGACTCCTACGAGCAGTACTTC
TRBJ1-5	.	TRBV27	.	CASSSTGNQPQHF	TGTGCCAGCAGTTCCACAGGGAATCAGCCCCAGCATTTT
TRBJ1-6	.	TRBV19	.	CASSIPPGSPLHF	TGTGCCAGTAGTATCCCCCCAGGTTCACCCCTCCACTTT
TRBJ2-7	once	TRBV6-1	.	CASSGVREKQYF	TGTGCCAGCAGTGGGGTCAGGGAAAAGCAGTACTTC
TRBJ2-3	.	TRBV27	.	CASSLQRTDTQYF	TGTGCCAGCAGTCTCCAGAGGACAGATACGCAGTATTTT
TRBJ2-2	.	TRBV5-1	.	CASSSPVGGGTGELFF	TGCGCCAGCAGCTCCCCCGTCGGGGGAGGCACCGGGGAGCTGTTTTTT
TRBJ1-1	.	TRBV5-4	.	CASSPAIGNTEAFF	TGTGCCAGCAGCCCCGCAATCGGGAACACTGAAGCTTTCTTT
TRBJ1-1	.	TRBV10-3	.	CAISERSEDTEAFF	TGTGCCATCAGTGAGAGGTCAGAGGACACTGAAGCTTTCTTT
TRBJ2-1	.	TRBV9	TRBD2	CASSPAGWNEQFF	TGTGCCAGCAGCCCAGCGGGGTGGAATGAGCAGTTCTTC
TRBJ2-3	once	TRBV27	TRBD1	CAIKLTGVDTQYF	TGTGCCATCAAACTTACAGGGGTGGATACGCAGTATTTT
TRBJ2-1	.	TRBV7-9	TRBD1	CASSPWDRLSIYHEQFF	TGTGCCAGCAGCCCATGGGACAGACTAAGTATATATCATGAGCAGTTCTTC